Following are 12 T cell receptor beta chains from one sample sequenced in a study of beta chain features in type 1 diabetes (dated by TCRdb to 2016 to 2019). Their specific antigens are unknown. Preparation of the library involved the immunoSEQ multiplex PCR assay. The entire isolated RNA was reverse transcribed using the High Capacity cDNA Reverse Transcription Kit, and thus expressed TCRB transcripts were sequenced. In its TCRdb copy, this immuneACCESS table keeps in-frame sequences only and misses some clones. Where compared with another copy, unresolved V genes explain less than half of these, and the others have no known cause. Recorded for this sample are about 650,000 clones; roughly 12% of them occurred a single time. In total, the top ten clones hold 0.095% to 0.15% of the sample. What the authors observed across the whole study: Type 1 diabetes patients showed a moderate but significant shortening of TCRB CDR3 length in all four CD4+ subsets.

Sequenced: naive CD4+ T cells from blood. This sample's cell subset or site label indicates: true naive CD4+ T cells. The source of these receptors is a man aged 25 to 40 with type 1 diabetes.

The sample holds a few counts of this clone. V and J are TRBV5-6 and TRBJ2-6; D is ambiguous. V dropped 0 bases and J dropped 0 bases, with 4 bases sitting between them. CDR3 length equals 15 residues. The V gene's germline CDR1 is SGHDT and CDR2 YYEEEE. The CDR3 loop reads CASSLAVSGANVLTF. CDR3 nucleotides: TGTGCCAGCAGCTTGGCGGTCTCTGGGGCCAACGTCCTGACTTTC.

This clone was seen only once. V gene TRBV7-6 combines with J gene TRBJ2-7, with 7 nucleotides matching TRBD2. After removal of 5 bases from V and 2 bases from J, the junction contained 9 bases not matched to a gene. Per germline, CDR1 SGHVS and CDR2 FNYEAQ. This CDR3 region has 15 residues. The CDR3 bases are TGTGCCAGCAGCCCCTACCCTAGCGGAACCTACGAGCAGTACTTC. Translation gives CASSPYPSGTYEQYF.

This chain joins TRBV7-9 and TRBJ1-2; 9 nucleotides align to TRBD1. Germline V CDR1 and CDR2: SEHNR, FQNEAQ (reference sequence). This CDR3 has 15 amino acids. Losses at the gene ends were 5 bases for V and 1 base for J; bases not matched to a gene: 5. CDR3 residues: CASSPGTGLNYGYTF. CDR3 sequence (DNA): TGTGCCAGCAGCCCGGGGACAGGGCTTAACTATGGCTACACCTTC. The complete variable domain, with remaining parts taken from reference TRBV7-9 and TRBJ1-2, reads DTGVSQNPRHKITKRGQNVTFRCDPISEHNRLYWYRQTLGQGPEFLTYFQNEAQLEKSRLLSDRFSAERPKGSFSTLEIQRTEQGDSAMYLCASSPGTGLNYGYTFGSGTRLTVV.

This clone has more than one count but fewer than ten. The chain combines TRBV27 with TRBJ2-7, with 9 bases matching TRBD1. This CDR3 spans 13 amino acids. Germline CDR1 reads MNHEY; CDR2 reads SMNVEV (reference sequence). Trimming at V came to 2 bases and at J to 6 bases, leaving 2 bases not matched to a gene. The CDR3 loop is CASSLGTGLEQYF. The CDR3, as DNA: TGTGCCAGCAGTTTAGGGACAGGGCTCGAGCAGTACTTC.

The chain couples TRBV19 to TRBJ2-5; possibly TRBD2 for D (6 bases). CDR3 size: 14 residues. The germline gives CDR1 LNHDA, CDR2 SQIVND (reference sequence). V shed 5 bases and J shed 0 bases, with 10 bases lying between them. The CDR3 region is CASSPRGYQETQYF. CDR3 bases: TGTGCCAGTAGTCCCCGGGGGTACCAAGAGACCCAGTACTTC.

Here the CDR3 reads CASSLRVLAGGPPSTDTQYF. The CDR3, as DNA: TGCGCCAGCAGCTTGCGAGTACTAGCGGGGGGACCCCCTAGCACAGATACGCAGTATTTT. The chain couples TRBV5-1 to TRBJ2-3; 12 bases align to TRBD2. The V gene end was trimmed by 1 base and the J gene end by 0 bases; junction bases not matched to a gene: 12. CDR3 length equals 20 residues. Per the germline V gene, CDR1 is SGHRS and CDR2 is YFSETQ.

This clone was seen a few times. The chain has TRBV9 and TRBJ2-5; 9 bases match TRBD1. The CDR3 runs to 15 residues. Trimming at V came to 2 bases and at J to 4 bases, leaving 6 bases not matched to a gene. Germline CDR1 reads SGDLS; CDR2 reads YYNGEE. The CDR3 protein is CASSVGQGGGETQYF. The CDR3 DNA sequence: TGTGCCAGCAGCGTGGGACAGGGTGGGGGAGAGACCCAGTACTTC.

This chain joins TRBV10-3 and TRBJ2-3, with TRBD1 as a possible D gene (6 bases). Germline V CDR1 and CDR2: ENHRY, SYGVKD. The CDR3 contains 15 residues. V was cut by 4 bases and J by 7 bases, with 18 bases left in between. The CDR3 sequence is CAISAGDKKRNTQYF. The CDR3 coding sequence is TGTGCCATCAGTGCAGGGGACAAGAAGCGGAATACGCAGTATTTT.

This chain's CDR3 is CASSEAGTNEKLFF. CDR3 DNA: TGTGCCAGCAGTGAAGCCGGTACTAATGAAAAACTGTTTTTT. The chain uses TRBV2 and TRBJ1-4, with unresolved D. Germline V gene data show CDR1 as SNHLY and CDR2 as FYNNEI. The CDR3 consists of 14 residues. Trimming took 0 bases from V and 2 from J, leaving 4 bases between them.

This clone was seen a handful of times. The chain has TRBV29-1 and TRBJ1-2, with D possibly being TRBD1 (5 bases). Germline-derived CDR1 and CDR2 are SQVTM and ANQGSEA. V lost 8 bases to trimming and J lost 3 bases, with 10 bases between them. The CDR3 length is 11 residues. CDR3 in DNA: TGCAGCCTCGGCAGGGACTATGGCTACACCTTC. Translation: CSLGRDYGYTF.

The table lists this clone with a few counts. The chain couples TRBV9 to TRBJ2-5; maybe TRBD2 (7 bases). This CDR3 contains 16 residues. CDR1 and CDR2 (germline): SGDLS, YYNGEE. Trimming took off 0 bases at V and 1 base at J, with 13 bases between the two ends. CDR3 in DNA: TGTGCCAGCAGCGTAGCGGGGGGCGGGTCCCAAGAGACCCAGTACTTC. Translation: CASSVAGGGSQETQYF.

The V call is TRBV6-5, the J call TRBJ1-2; D is unresolved. This CDR3 region has 14 residues. Trimming cost V 2 bases and J 2 bases, with 9 bases left between them. Germline CDR1 reads MNHEY; CDR2 reads SVGAGI. This CDR3 is CASSYLLGNYGYTF. The DNA for the CDR3 is TGTGCCAGCAGTTACCTCCTTGGGAACTATGGCTACACCTTC.